This TCR beta chain was found in a study of blood T cell repertoires in COVID-19. Study summary: Nucleic acid was either cDNA or gDNA, and it came from T cells, B-cell-depleted T cells, or PBMCs.

Recruits, aged 18 to 89 years, lived in around 24 US areas. In the original processing: Amplifying reference gene primers gave estimates of nucleated cell counts. Using immunoSEQ multiplex PCR, the repertoire was profiled, and TCRdb retains in-frame clones only, with some absent. V and J calls and clone size are given by that table; D and trimming were obtained from the DNA. Among some 150,000 clones listed, around 80% were seen once. CDR1 is MNHEY, CDR2 SMNVEV, per germline (reference sequence). CDR3 length equals 15 residues. Losses at the gene ends were 5 bases for V and 5 bases for J; bases not matched to a gene: 3.

Material: PBMCs or T cells enriched from blood (not recorded which). The V and J genes are TRBV27 and TRBJ2-1, with 13 bases aligning to TRBD2. The sequence was obtained from a woman aged 18-29 years who had been exposed to COVID-19. The DNA of the CDR3 is TGTGCCAGCAGTCTGACTAGCGGGAGGAACAATGAGCAGTTCTTC. It specifies CASSLTSGRNNEQFF.